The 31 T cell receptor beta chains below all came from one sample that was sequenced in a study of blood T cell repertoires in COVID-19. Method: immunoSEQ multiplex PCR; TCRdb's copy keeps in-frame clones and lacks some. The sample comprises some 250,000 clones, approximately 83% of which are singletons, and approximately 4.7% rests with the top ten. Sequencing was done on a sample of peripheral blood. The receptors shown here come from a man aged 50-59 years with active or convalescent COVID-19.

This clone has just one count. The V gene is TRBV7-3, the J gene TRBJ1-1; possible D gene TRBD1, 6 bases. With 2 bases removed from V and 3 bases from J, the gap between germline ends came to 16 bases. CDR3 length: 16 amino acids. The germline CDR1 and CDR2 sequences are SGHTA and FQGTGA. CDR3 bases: TGTGCCAGCAGCTTAGGGGCTTCAGGGGTGTACACTGAAGCTTTCTTT. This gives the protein CASSLGASGVYTEAFF.

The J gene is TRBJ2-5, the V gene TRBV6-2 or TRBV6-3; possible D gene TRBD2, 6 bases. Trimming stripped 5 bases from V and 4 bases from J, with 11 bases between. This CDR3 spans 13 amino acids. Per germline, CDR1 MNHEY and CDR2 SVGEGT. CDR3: CASSRGTSETQYF. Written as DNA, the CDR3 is TGTGCCAGCAGTCGAGGGACTTCAGAGACCCAGTACTTC.

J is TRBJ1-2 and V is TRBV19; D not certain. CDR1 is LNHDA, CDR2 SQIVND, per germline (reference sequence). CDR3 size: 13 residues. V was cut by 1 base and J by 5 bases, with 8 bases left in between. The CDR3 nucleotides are TGTGCCAGTAGTATAGGTCAGGTATATGGCTACACCTTC. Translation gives CASSIGQVYGYTF.

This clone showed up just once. In nucleotides, the CDR3 is TGTGCCACCAGTGACCCCAGGCGCTCCTATGGCTACACCTTC. This sequence encodes CATSDPRRSYGYTF. This chain joins TRBV24-1 and TRBJ1-2, with D unresolved. Between the trimmed V and J ends, which lost 4 bases and 4 bases, there was a span of 12 bases. Germline V CDR1 and CDR2: KGHDR, SFDVKD. The CDR3 is made up of 14 amino acids.

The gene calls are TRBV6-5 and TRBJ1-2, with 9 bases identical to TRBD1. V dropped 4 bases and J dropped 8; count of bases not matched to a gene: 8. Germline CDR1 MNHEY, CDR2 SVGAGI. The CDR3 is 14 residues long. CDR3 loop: CASSSTGTGSGYTF. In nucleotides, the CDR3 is TGTGCCAGCAGTTCGACCGGGACAGGGTCGGGCTACACCTTC.

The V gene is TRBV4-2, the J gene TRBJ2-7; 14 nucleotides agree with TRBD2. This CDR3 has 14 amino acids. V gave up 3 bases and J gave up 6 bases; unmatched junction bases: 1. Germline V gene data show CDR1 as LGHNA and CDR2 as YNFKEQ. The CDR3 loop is CASSQGLAGVEQYF. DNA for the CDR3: TGTGCCAGCAGCCAGGGACTAGCGGGGGTCGAGCAGTACTTC.

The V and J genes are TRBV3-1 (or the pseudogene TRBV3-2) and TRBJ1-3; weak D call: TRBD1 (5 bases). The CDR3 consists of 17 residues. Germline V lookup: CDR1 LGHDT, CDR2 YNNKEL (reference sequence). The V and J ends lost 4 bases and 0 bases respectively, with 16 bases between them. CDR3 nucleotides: TGTGCCAGCAGCCTCGTCGGACAAGCCGGCTCTGGAAACACCATATATTTT. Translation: CASSLVGQAGSGNTIYF.

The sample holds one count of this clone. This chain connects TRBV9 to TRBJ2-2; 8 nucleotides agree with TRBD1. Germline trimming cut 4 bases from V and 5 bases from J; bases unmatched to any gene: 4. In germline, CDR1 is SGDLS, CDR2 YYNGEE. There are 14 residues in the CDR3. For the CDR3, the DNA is TGTGCCAGCAGCATCAGGGGGCAGACCGGGGAGCTGTTTTTT. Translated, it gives CASSIRGQTGELFF. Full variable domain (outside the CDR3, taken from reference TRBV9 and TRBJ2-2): DSGVTQTPKHLITATGQRVTLRCSPRSGDLSVYWYQQSLDQGLQFLIQYYNGEERAKGNILERFSAQQFPDLHSELNLSSLELGDSALYFCASSIRGQTGELFFGEGSRLTVL.

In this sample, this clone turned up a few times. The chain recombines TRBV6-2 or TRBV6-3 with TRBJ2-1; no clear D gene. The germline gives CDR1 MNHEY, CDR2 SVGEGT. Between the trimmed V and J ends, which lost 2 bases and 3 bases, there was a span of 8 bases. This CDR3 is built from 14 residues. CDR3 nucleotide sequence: TGTGCCAGCAGTTACCAGCGCCGCTACAATGAGCAGTTCTTC. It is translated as CASSYQRRYNEQFF.

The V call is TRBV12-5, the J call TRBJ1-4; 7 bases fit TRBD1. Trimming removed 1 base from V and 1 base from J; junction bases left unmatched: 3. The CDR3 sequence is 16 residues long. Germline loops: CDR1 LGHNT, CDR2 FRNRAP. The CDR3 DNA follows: TGTGCTAGTGGTTTGGGGAGGGGGCGAACTAATGAAAAACTGTTTTTT. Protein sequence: CASGLGRGRTNEKLFF.

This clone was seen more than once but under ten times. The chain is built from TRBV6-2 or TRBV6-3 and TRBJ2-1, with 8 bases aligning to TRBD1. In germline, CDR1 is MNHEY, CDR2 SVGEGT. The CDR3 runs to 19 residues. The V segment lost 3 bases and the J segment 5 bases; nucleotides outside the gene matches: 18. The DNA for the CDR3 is TGTGCCAGCAGTTATGGACAGGGAATTGCAAGGGGTTGGAACAATGAGCAGTTCTTC. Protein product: CASSYGQGIARGWNNEQFF.

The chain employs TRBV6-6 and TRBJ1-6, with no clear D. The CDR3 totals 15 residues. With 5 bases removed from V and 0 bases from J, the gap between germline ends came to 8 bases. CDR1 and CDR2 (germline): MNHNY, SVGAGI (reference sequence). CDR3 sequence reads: CASSAHSSYNSPLHF. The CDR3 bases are TGTGCCAGCAGTGCCCACAGCTCCTATAATTCACCCCTCCACTTT.

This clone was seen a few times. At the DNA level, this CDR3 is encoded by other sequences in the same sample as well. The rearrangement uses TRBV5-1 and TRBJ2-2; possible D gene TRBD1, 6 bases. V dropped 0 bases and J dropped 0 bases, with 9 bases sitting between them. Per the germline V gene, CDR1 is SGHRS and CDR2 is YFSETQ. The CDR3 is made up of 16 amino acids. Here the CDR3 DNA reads TGCGCCAGCAGCTTGGTGGGGACATCGAACACCGGGGAGCTGTTTTTT. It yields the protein CASSLVGTSNTGELFF.

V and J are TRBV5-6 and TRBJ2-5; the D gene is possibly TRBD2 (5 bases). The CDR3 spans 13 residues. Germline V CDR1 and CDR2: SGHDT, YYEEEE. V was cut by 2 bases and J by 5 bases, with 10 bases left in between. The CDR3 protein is CASSFSRGETQYF. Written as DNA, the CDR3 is TGTGCCAGCAGCTTTAGTAGAGGGGAGACCCAGTACTTC.

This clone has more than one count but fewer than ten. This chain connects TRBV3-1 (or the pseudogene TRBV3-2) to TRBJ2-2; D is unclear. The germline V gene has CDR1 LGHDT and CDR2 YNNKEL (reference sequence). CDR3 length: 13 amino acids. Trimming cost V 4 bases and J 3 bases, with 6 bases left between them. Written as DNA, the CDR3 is TGTGCCAGCAGCCTCGGAGACACCGGGGAGCTGTTTTTT. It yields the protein CASSLGDTGELFF.

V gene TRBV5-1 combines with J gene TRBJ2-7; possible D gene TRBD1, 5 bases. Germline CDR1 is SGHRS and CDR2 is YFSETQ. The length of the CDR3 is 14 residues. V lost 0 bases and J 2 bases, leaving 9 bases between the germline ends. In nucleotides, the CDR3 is TGCGCCAGCAGCTTGGAGGCAGGGACCTACGAGCAGTACTTC. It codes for CASSLEAGTYEQYF.

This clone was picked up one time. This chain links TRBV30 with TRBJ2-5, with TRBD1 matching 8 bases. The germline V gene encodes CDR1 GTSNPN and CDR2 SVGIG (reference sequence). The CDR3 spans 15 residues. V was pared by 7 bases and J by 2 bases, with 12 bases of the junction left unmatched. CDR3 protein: CASSPGQADQETQYF. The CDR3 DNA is TGTGCCTCTTCCCCGGGACAGGCTGATCAAGAGACCCAGTACTTC. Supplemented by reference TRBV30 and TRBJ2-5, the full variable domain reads SQTIHQWPATLVQPVGSPLSLECTVEGTSNPNLYWYRQAAGRGLQLLFYSVGIGQISSEVPQNLSASRPQDRQFILSSKKLLLSDSGFYLCASSPGQADQETQYFGPGTRLLVL.

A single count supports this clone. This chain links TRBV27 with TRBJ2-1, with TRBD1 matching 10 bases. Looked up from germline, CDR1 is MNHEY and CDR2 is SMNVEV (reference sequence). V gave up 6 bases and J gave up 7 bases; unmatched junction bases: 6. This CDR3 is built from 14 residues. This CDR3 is CASRGGQGYNEQFF. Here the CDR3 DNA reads TGTGCCAGCAGGGGGGGACAGGGGTATAATGAGCAGTTCTTC.

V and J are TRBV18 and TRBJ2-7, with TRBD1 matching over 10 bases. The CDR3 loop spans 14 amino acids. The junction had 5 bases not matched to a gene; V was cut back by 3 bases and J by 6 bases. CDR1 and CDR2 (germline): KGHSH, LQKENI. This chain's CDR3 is CASSPTGGAGEQYF. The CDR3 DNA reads TGTGCCAGCTCACCGACAGGGGGCGCGGGCGAGCAGTACTTC.

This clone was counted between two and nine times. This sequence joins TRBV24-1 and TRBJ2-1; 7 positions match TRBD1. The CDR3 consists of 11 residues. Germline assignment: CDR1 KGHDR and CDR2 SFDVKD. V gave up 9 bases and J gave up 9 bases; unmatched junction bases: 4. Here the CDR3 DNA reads TGTGCCACCTCTACAGGGGTTGAGCAGTTCTTC. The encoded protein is CATSTGVEQFF.

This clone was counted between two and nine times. The CDR3 region has the DNA TGTGCCAGCAGAATACAGGCTGCCTATGGCTACACCTTC. It codes for CASRIQAAYGYTF. The J gene is TRBJ1-2, the V gene TRBV28; weak D call: TRBD1 (5 bases). Germline CDR1 is MDHEN and CDR2 is SYDVKM. Trimming took 6 bases from V and 4 from J, leaving 12 bases between them. The CDR3 is 13 residues long.

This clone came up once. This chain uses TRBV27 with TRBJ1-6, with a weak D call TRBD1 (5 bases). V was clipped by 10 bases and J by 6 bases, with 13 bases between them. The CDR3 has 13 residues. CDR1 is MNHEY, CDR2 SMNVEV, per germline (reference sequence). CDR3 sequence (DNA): TGTGCCACCAGGGAGGGACCTAATTCACCCCTCCACTTT. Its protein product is CATREGPNSPLHF.

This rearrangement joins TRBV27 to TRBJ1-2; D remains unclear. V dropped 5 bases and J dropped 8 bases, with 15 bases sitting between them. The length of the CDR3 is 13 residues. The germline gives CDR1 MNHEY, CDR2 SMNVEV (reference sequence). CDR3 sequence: CASSPRLAGGYTF. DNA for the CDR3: TGTGCCAGCAGTCCCCGTCTGGCGGGGGGCTACACCTTC.

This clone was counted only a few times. CDR3 sequence: CASSSTPGLMETQYF. In DNA form, the CDR3 reads TGCGCCAGCAGCTCGACGCCTGGGCTGATGGAGACCCAGTACTTC. J is TRBJ2-5 and V is TRBV5-1; D unresolved. Germline CDR1 is SGHRS and CDR2 is YFSETQ. This CDR3 is built from 15 residues. The V and J ends lost 3 bases and 5 bases respectively, with 17 bases between them.

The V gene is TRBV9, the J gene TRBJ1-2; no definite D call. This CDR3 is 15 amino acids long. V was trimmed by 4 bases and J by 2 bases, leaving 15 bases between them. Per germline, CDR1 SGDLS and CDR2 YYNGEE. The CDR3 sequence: CASSPRRAGNYGYTF. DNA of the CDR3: TGTGCCAGCAGCCCTCGGCGGGCCGGAAACTATGGCTACACCTTC.

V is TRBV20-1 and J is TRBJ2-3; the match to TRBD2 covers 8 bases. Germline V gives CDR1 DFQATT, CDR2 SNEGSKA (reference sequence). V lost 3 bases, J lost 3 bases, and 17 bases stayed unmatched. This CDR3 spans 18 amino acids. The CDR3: CSASPPGVAGWSTDTQYF. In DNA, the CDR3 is TGCAGTGCTAGTCCCCCCGGGGTAGCGGGGTGGAGTACAGATACGCAGTATTTT.

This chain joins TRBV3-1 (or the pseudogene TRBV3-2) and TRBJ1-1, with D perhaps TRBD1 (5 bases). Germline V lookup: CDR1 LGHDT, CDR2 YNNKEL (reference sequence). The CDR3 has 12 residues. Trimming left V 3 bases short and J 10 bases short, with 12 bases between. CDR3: CASSHLGVGAFF. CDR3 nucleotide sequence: TGTGCCAGCAGCCACCTAGGGGTAGGAGCTTTCTTT.

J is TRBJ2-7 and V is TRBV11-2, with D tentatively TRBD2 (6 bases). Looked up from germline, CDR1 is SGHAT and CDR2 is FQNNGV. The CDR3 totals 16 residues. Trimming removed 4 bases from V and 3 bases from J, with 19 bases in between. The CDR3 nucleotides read TGTGCCAGCAGCTCCAACCGGGACTTGCCTATCTACGAGCAGTACTTC. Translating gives CASSSNRDLPIYEQYF.

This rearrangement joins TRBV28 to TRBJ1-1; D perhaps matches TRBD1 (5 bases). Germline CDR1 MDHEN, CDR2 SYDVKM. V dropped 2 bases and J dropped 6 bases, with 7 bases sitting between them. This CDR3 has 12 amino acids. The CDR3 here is CASSLQGAEAFF. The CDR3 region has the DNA TGTGCCAGCAGTTTACAGGGTGCTGAAGCTTTCTTT.

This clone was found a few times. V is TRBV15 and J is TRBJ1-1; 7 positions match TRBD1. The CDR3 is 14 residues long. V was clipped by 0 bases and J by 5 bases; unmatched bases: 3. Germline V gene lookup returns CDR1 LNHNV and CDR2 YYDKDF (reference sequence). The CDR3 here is CATSREGQPTEAFF. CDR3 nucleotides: TGTGCCACCAGCAGAGAGGGACAGCCGACTGAAGCTTTCTTT.

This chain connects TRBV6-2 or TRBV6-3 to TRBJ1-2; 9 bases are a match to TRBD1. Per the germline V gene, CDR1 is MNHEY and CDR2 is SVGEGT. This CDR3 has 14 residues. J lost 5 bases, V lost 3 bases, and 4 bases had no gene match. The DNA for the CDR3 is TGTGCCAGCAGTTATCGGGACAGGGATTATGGCTACACCTTC. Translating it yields CASSYRDRDYGYTF.